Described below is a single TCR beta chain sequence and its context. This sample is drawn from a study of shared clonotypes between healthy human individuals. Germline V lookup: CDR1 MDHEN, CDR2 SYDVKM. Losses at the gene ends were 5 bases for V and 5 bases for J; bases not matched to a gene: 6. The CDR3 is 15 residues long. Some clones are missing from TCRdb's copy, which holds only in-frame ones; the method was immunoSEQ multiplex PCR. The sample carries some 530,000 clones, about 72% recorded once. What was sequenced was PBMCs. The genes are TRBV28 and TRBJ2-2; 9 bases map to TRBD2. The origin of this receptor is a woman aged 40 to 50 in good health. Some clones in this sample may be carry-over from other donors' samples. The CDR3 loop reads CASSGGLAGTGELFF. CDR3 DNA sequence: TGTGCCAGCAGTGGCGGGCTAGCGGGGACCGGGGAGCTGTTTTTT.